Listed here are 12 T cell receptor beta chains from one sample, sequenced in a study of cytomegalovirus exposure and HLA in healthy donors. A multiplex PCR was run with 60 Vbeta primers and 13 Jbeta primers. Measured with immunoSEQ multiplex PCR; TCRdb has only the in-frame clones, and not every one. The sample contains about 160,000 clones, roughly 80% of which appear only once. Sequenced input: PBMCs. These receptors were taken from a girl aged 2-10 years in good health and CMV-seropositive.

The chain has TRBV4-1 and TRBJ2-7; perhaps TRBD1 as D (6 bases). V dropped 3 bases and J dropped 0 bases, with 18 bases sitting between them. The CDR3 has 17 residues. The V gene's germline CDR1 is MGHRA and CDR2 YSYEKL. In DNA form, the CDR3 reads TGCGCCAGCAGCCACGTAAATCCGGGACAAAACTCCTACGAGCAGTACTTC. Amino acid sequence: CASSHVNPGQNSYEQYF.

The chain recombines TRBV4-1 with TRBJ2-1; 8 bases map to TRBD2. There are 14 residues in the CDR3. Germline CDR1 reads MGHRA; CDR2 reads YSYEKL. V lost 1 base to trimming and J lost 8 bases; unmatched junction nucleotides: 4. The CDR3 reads CASSQGTSSYEQFF. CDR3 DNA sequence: TGCGCCAGCAGCCAAGGGACTAGCAGCTATGAGCAGTTCTTC.

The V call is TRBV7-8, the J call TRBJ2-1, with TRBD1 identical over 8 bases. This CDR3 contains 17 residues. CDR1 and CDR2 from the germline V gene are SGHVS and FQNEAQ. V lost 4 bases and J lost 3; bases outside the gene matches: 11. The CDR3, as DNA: TGTGCCAGCAGCTCCGAGCTTACCGGGACAGGCTACAATGAGCAGTTCTTC. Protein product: CASSSELTGTGYNEQFF.

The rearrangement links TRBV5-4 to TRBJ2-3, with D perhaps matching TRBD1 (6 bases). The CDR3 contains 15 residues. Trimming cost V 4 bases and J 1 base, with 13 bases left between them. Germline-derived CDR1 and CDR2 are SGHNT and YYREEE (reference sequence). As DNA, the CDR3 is TGTGCCAGCAGCGGGACGACAGGAGGCACAGATACGCAGTATTTT. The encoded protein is CASSGTTGGTDTQYF.

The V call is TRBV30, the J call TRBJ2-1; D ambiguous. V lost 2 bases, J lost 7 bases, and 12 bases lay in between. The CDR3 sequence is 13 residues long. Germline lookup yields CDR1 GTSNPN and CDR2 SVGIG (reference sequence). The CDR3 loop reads CAWSTDGGNEQFF. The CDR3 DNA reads TGTGCCTGGAGTACAGACGGTGGGAATGAGCAGTTCTTC.

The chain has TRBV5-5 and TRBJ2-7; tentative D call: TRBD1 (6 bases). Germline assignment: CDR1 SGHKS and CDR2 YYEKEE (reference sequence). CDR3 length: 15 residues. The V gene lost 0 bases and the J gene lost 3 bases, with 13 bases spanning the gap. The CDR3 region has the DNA TGTGCCAGCAGCTTGGAGTCCGGGACACGCTACGAGCAGTACTTC. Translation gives CASSLESGTRYEQYF. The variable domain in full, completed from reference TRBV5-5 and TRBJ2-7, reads DAGVTQSPTHLIKTRGQQVTLRCSPISGHKSVSWYQQVLGQGPQFIFQYYEKEERGRGNFPDRFSARQFPNYSSELNVNALLLGDSALYLCASSLESGTRYEQYFGPGTRLTVT.

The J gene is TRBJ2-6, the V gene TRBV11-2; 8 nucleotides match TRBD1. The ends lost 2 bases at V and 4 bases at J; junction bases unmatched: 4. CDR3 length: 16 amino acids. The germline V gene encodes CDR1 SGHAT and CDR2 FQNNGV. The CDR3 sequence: CASSLTDRAGANVLTF. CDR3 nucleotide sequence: TGTGCCAGCAGCTTAACGGACAGGGCAGGGGCCAACGTCCTGACTTTC.

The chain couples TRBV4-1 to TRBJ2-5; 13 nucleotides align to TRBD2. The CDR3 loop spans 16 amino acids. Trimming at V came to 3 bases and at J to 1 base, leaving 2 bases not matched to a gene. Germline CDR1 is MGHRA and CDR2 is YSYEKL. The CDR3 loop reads CASSQTSGRRQETQYF. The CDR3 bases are TGCGCCAGCAGCCAGACTAGCGGGAGGCGCCAAGAGACCCAGTACTTC.

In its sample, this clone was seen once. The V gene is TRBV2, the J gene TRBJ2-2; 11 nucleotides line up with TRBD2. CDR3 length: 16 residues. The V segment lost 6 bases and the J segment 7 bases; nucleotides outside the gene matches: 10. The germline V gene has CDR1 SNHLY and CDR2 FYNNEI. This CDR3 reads CASSGGLAGGSGELFF. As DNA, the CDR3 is TGTGCCAGCAGCGGGGGGCTAGCGGGAGGTAGCGGGGAGCTGTTTTTT.

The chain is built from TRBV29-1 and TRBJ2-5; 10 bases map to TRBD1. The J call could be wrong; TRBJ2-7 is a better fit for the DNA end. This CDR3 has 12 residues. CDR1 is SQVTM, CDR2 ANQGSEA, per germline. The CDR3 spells CSAGQGEGEQYF. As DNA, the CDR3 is TGCAGCGCCGGACAGGGGGAGGGCGAGCAGTACTTC.

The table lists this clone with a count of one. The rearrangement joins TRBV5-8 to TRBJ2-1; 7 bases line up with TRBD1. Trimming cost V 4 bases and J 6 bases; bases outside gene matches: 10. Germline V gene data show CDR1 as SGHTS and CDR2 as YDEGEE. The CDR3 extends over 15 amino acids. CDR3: CASSETWTGRNEQFF. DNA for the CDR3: TGTGCCAGCAGCGAAACTTGGACAGGTCGCAATGAGCAGTTCTTC.

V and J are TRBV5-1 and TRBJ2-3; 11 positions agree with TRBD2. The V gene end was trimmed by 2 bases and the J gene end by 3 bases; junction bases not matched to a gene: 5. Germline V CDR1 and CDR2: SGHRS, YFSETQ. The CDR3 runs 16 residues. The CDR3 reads CASSFTSGSMTDTQYF. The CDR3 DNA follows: TGCGCCAGCAGCTTTACTAGCGGGAGTATGACAGATACGCAGTATTTT.